These 30 T cell receptor beta chains came from one sample sequenced in a study of T cells in Graves' hyperthyroidism and ophthalmopathy. Researchers took RNA transcripts and amplified the TCR beta CDR3 regions from them. A first-round RT-PCR of the TCR CDR3 used the HTBI primer set. TCRdb ran MiXCR on the multiplex PCR reads and lists one entry per CDR3 protein. The table shows a few hundred thousand distinct CDR3 sequences, with about 18% occurring only once. Sequencing used blood. The receptors come from a man aged 35 to 55 with Graves' hyperthyroidism.

In this sample, this clonotype turned up a few times. The chain uses TRBV7-8 and TRBJ2-7, with D tentatively TRBD2 (5 bases). Germline V lookup: CDR1 SGHVS, CDR2 FQNEAQ. The V end lost 7 bases, the J end lost 2 bases, and 15 bases lay between the germline ends. The CDR3 is made up of 14 amino acids. CDR3 region: CASTSAGGPYEQYF. In DNA form, the CDR3 reads TGTGCCAGCACCTCTGCGGGCGGTCCCTACGAGCAGTACTTC.

This clonotype has at least ten counts. CDR3: CASSLQGGGGYTF. The CDR3 nucleotides read TGTGCCAGCAGCCTACAGGGGGGGGGTGGCTACACCTTC. J is TRBJ1-2 and V is TRBV3-1; 8 bases agree with TRBD1. Germline values: CDR1 LGHDT, CDR2 YNNKEL (reference sequence). The V and J ends lost 4 bases and 7 bases, in that order; junction bases with no gene match: 5. The CDR3 is made up of 13 amino acids.

This clonotype has just a few counts. The J gene is TRBJ1-4, the V gene TRBV5-4; 8 nucleotides line up with TRBD1. The J segment lost 5 bases and the V segment lost 4 bases, leaving 7 bases of the junction unmatched. Germline assignment: CDR1 SGHNT and CDR2 YYREEE (reference sequence). The CDR3 contains 15 residues. The CDR3 DNA reads as TGTGCCAGCAGCCCGAAGGGGGACAGGAATGAAAAACTGTTTTTT. This gives the protein CASSPKGDRNEKLFF.

This clonotype was detected many times. CDR3 coding DNA: TGTGCCAGCAGCACAGACTTCAGCAGCAATCAGCCCCAGCATTTT. Its translation is CASSTDFSSNQPQHF. The chain has TRBV7-2 and TRBJ1-5; D gene ambiguous. The V gene's germline CDR1 is SGHTA and CDR2 FQGNSA. This CDR3 is built from 15 residues. V was shortened by 5 bases and J by 1 base, with 12 bases between the two germline ends.

The chain has TRBV20-1 and TRBJ2-6; TRBD1 agrees at 7 bases. CDR3 length: 16 residues. Germline assignment: CDR1 DFQATT and CDR2 SNEGSKA (reference sequence). Unmatched junction bases numbered 10, after V lost 6 bases and J lost 2 bases. The CDR3 sequence: CSARTGLVAGANVLTF. DNA for the CDR3: TGCAGTGCACGGACAGGTTTAGTGGCTGGGGCCAACGTCCTGACTTTC.

This clonotype was seen many times. The rearrangement links TRBV2 to TRBJ1-1, with D unclear. The germline V and J ends were trimmed by 4 bases and 5 bases, with 14 bases remaining between them. The V gene's germline CDR1 is SNHLY and CDR2 FYNNEI. The CDR3 totals 14 residues. This CDR3 is CASSGVMGGTEAFF. In DNA form, the CDR3 reads TGTGCCAGCAGTGGGGTTATGGGCGGAACTGAAGCTTTCTTT.

Note on this clonotype: One end of the junction varies from germline; a read error may be responsible. The gene calls are TRBV4-3 and TRBJ2-5; possibly TRBD1 for D (5 bases). The CDR3 spans 13 residues. Germline V gene lookup returns CDR1 LGHNA and CDR2 YSLEER. CDR3 protein: CASRQDSGETQYF. The CDR3 region has the DNA TGCGCCAGCCGCCAAGATTCAGGGGAGACCCAGTACTTC.

This clonotype was seen at least ten times. The chain recombines TRBV7-2 with TRBJ2-1, with D hard to call. Germline CDR1 is SGHTA and CDR2 is FQGNSA. The ends were cut back, 1 base at V and 4 bases at J, with 8 bases in the middle. CDR3 size: 14 residues. For the CDR3, the DNA is TGTGCCAGCAGCTTAGACAGTAATTACAATGAGCAGTTCTTC. Translation: CASSLDSNYNEQFF.

This clonotype was found many times. This sequence joins TRBV6-1 and TRBJ2-7; D call uncertain. This CDR3 has 13 residues. CDR1 MNHNS and CDR2 SASEGT come from the germline V gene. Between the trimmed V and J ends, which lost 1 base and 7 bases, there was a span of 11 bases. CDR3 sequence: CASSEEVGLEQYF. The CDR3 DNA reads TGTGCCAGCAGTGAAGAGGTTGGTTTGGAGCAGTACTTC.

There are a few counts of this clonotype. The junction departs from germline at one end; a sequencing error may be responsible. The genes are TRBV9 and TRBJ2-7, with D hard to call. Looked up from germline, CDR1 is SGDLS and CDR2 is YYNGEE. CDR3 size: 14 residues. The CDR3 nucleotides are TGTGCCAGCAGCGTAGGGAGTATCTCCTCCGAGCAGTACTTC. Translated, it gives CASSVGSISSEQYF.

This clonotype showed up just a few times. This rearrangement joins TRBV9 to TRBJ1-1, with D unclear. The CDR3 loop spans 17 amino acids. CDR1 SGDLS and CDR2 YYNGEE come from the germline V gene. Trimming left V 0 bases short and J 4 bases short, with 19 bases between. In DNA, the CDR3 is TGTGCCAGCAGCGTAGGACCCACCATTAATCGAGCCACTGAAGCTTTCTTT. Its translation is CASSVGPTINRATEAFF.

This clonotype was observed a handful of times. This chain links TRBV13 with TRBJ1-6, with TRBD1 matching 7 bases. CDR1 and CDR2 from the germline V gene are PRHDT and FYEKMQ (reference sequence). The CDR3 runs to 15 residues. The trim removed 5 bases at V and 14 bases at J, leaving 15 bases unmatched. The CDR3 sequence is CASSQKLDRLGALHF. CDR3 coding DNA: TGTGCCAGCAGCCAAAAACTGGACAGGCTCGGGGCCCTCCACTTT.

This clonotype appeared many times. This sequence joins TRBV28 and TRBJ2-5; TRBD2 agrees at 11 bases. J was trimmed by 2 bases and V by 7 bases; bases with no gene match: 6. Germline CDR1 and CDR2: MDHEN and SYDVKM. The CDR3 spans 15 residues. The DNA of the CDR3 is TGTGCCAGCACCTTAGCGGGGGGGGATCAAGAGACCCAGTACTTC. Encoded protein: CASTLAGGDQETQYF.

The V call is TRBV20-1, the J call TRBJ2-1; D might be TRBD1 (6 bases). V shed 1 base and J shed 15 bases, with 22 bases lying between them. The CDR3 is made up of 14 amino acids. The germline CDR1 and CDR2 sequences are DFQATT and SNEGSKA (reference sequence). CDR3 nucleotide sequence: TGCAGTGCTAGAGCAAGCAGGGGCCCTAGTATGCGGTTCTTC. Its protein product is CSARASRGPSMRFF.

This clonotype was seen at least ten times. The chain recombines TRBV5-1 with TRBJ2-3; 12 bases line up with TRBD1. The CDR3 consists of 15 residues. J was trimmed by 5 bases and V by 0 bases; bases with no gene match: 1. CDR1 and CDR2 from the germline V gene are SGHRS and YFSETQ. This chain's CDR3 is CASSLGDRGQDTQYF. DNA of the CDR3: TGCGCCAGCAGCTTGGGGGACAGGGGGCAAGATACGCAGTATTTT.

This clonotype was seen only a few times. The chain couples TRBV4-2 to TRBJ2-5; the D is unclear. There are 15 residues in the CDR3. Between the trimmed V and J ends, which lost 0 bases and 5 bases, there was a span of 13 bases. CDR1 and CDR2 (germline): LGHNA, YNFKEQ. The DNA for the CDR3 is TGTGCCAGCAGCCAAGATTTGGGGTTATGGGAGACCCAGTACTTC. Its translation is CASSQDLGLWETQYF.

This clonotype showed up many times. The V gene is TRBV28, the J gene TRBJ2-7; perhaps D is TRBD1 or TRBD2 (5 bases each). V was cut by 3 bases and J by 3 bases, with 12 bases left in between. Germline V gene data show CDR1 as MDHEN and CDR2 as SYDVKM. The length of the CDR3 is 14 residues. The CDR3 loop reads CASSFPRDVYEQYF. For the CDR3, the DNA is TGTGCCAGCAGTTTTCCCCGGGACGTCTACGAGCAGTACTTC.

The chain links TRBV6-2 or TRBV6-3 to TRBJ1-1; D ambiguous. Germline lookup yields CDR1 MNHEY and CDR2 SVGEGT. The V end lost 0 bases, the J end lost 3 bases, and 8 bases lay between the germline ends. This CDR3 contains 14 residues. The CDR3: CASSYSNGYTEAFF. Here the CDR3 DNA reads TGTGCCAGCAGTTACTCGAATGGGTACACTGAAGCTTTCTTT.

This clonotype was counted at least ten times. The J gene is TRBJ2-3, the V gene TRBV12-3 or TRBV12-4, with D perhaps TRBD2 (6 bases). The V and J ends lost 1 base and 4 bases respectively, with 9 bases between them. The CDR3 is 14 residues long. This CDR3 reads CASSLGRGPDTQYF. The DNA of the CDR3 is TGTGCCAGCAGTTTAGGGCGGGGTCCAGATACGCAGTATTTT.

On this clonotype itself: The junction shows a germline mismatch at one end, possibly a read error. The chain uses TRBV5-1 and TRBJ1-4; D is perhaps TRBD1 (6 bases). Germline V gives CDR1 SGHRS, CDR2 YFSETQ. The CDR3 totals 16 residues. This chain's CDR3 is CASRLGAGTYNEKLFF. The CDR3 bases are TGCGCCAGCCGCTTGGGGGCCGGGACATATAATGAAAAACTGTTTTTT. The entire variable domain, with the rest obtained from reference TRBV5-1 and TRBJ1-4, is as follows: KAGVTQTPRYLIKTRGQQVTLSCSPISGHRSVSWYQQTPGQGLQFLFEYFSETQRNKGNFPGRFSGRQFSNSRSEMNVSTLELGDSALYLCASRLGAGTYNEKLFFGSGTQLSVL.

This clonotype has a single count. The rearrangement links TRBV15 to TRBJ2-7; D may be TRBD1 (6 bases). CDR1 is LNHNV and CDR2 is YYDKDF in the germline V gene (reference sequence). V lost 5 bases and J lost 1, with 9 bases in between. The CDR3 extends over 13 amino acids. CDR3 in DNA: TGTGCCACCAGCGTAACAGGGTCCTACGAGCAGTACTTC. Translating it yields CATSVTGSYEQYF.

The chain joins TRBV9 to TRBJ1-2; tentative D call: TRBD1 (6 bases). Germline values: CDR1 SGDLS, CDR2 YYNGEE. Trimming cost V 0 bases and J 7 bases, with 16 bases left between them. The length of the CDR3 is 15 residues. CDR3: CASSVAERGNGGYTF. CDR3 nucleotides: TGTGCCAGCAGCGTAGCAGAAAGGGGGAACGGTGGCTACACCTTC.

In its sample, this clonotype was seen a few times. This chain uses TRBV27 with TRBJ1-3; 8 bases align to TRBD1. CDR1 MNHEY and CDR2 SMNVEV come from the germline V gene (reference sequence). Trimming took 5 bases from V and 4 from J; bases not matched to a gene: 7. There are 15 residues in the CDR3. The CDR3 DNA follows: TGTGCCAGCAGTCCAGGGGGCGCGGTGGGAAACACCATATATTTT. This gives the protein CASSPGGAVGNTIYF.

This clonotype was observed at least ten times. CDR3: CASRAQGSFHEQYF. CDR3 nucleotide sequence: TGTGCCAGCAGGGCACAGGGCTCTTTCCACGAGCAGTACTTC. This chain connects TRBV28 to TRBJ2-7; a possible D gene is TRBD1 (6 bases). Deletions cut 6 bases from V and 5 bases from J, with 17 bases between. CDR3 length: 14 residues. CDR1 and CDR2 from the germline V gene are MDHEN and SYDVKM.

The J gene is TRBJ2-5, the V gene TRBV5-5; 10 bases agree with TRBD2. This CDR3 is built from 16 residues. Germline V gene sequence: CDR1 SGHKS, CDR2 YYEKEE (reference sequence). Trimming cost V 0 bases and J 5 bases; bases outside gene matches: 7. The CDR3 DNA reads as TGTGCCAGCAGCTTGGGGACTAGCGGACTACCGGAGACCCAGTACTTC. It specifies CASSLGTSGLPETQYF.

This clonotype was detected many times. This chain links TRBV12-3 or TRBV12-4 with TRBJ2-3; D might be TRBD2 (7 bases). The germline V and J ends were trimmed by 2 bases and 1 base, with 13 bases remaining between them. CDR3 length equals 16 residues. The DNA for the CDR3 is TGTGCCAGCAGTTTATTTGGGGGGGCCCGCACAGATACGCAGTATTTT. As protein: CASSLFGGARTDTQYF.

This clonotype has just a few counts. V is TRBV29-1 and J is TRBJ1-1; a possible D gene is TRBD1 (5 bases). CDR1 SQVTM and CDR2 ANQGSEA come from the germline V gene. Trimming stripped 6 bases from V and 4 bases from J, with 15 bases between. This CDR3 spans 13 amino acids. The CDR3 sequence: CSVGGEAGTEAFF. CDR3 nucleotides: TGCAGCGTGGGAGGGGAGGCTGGCACTGAAGCTTTCTTT.

This clonotype was seen at least ten times. The gene calls are TRBV28 and TRBJ1-6; no clear D. The germline gives CDR1 MDHEN, CDR2 SYDVKM. V lost 6 bases and J lost 6, with 18 bases in between. The CDR3 covers 16 residues. The CDR3 region has the DNA TGTGCCAGCAGAAAATCTACAGCGGTCTTTAATTCACCCCTCCACTTT. Protein: CASRKSTAVFNSPLHF.

Comment on this clonotype: Just one base apart from a much larger clone, this may be a read error. The rearrangement joins TRBV3-1 to TRBJ2-3, with D possibly being TRBD1 or TRBD2 (5 bases each). Germline lookup yields CDR1 LGHDT and CDR2 YNNKEL (reference sequence). This CDR3 is built from 14 residues. The CDR3 loop is CASSSLRGTDTRYF. The CDR3 region has the DNA TGTGCCAGCAGCTCCCTCCGGGGCACAGATACGCGGTATTTT.

A few counts support this clonotype. The V call is TRBV2, the J call TRBJ2-1; D could derive from TRBD1 or TRBD2 (5 bases each). This CDR3 has 15 amino acids. CDR1 and CDR2 (germline): SNHLY, FYNNEI. Between the trimmed V and J ends, which lost 3 bases and 4 bases, there was a span of 13 bases. The chain's CDR3 is CASSEDGTEYNEQFF. In nucleotides, the CDR3 is TGTGCCAGCAGTGAGGATGGGACGGAGTACAATGAGCAGTTCTTC.